Following are 2 T cell receptor beta chains from one sample sequenced in a study of blood T cell repertoires in COVID-19. Assay: immunoSEQ multiplex PCR; the TCRdb copy retains only in-frame clones and omits some. The sample has roughly 260,000 clones; 80% to 95% are singletons. The source material was peripheral blood. The source is a person aged 18 to 30 with COVID-19, enrolled during active disease.

V and J are TRBV5-1 and TRBJ2-7, with no clear D. The V gene lost 3 bases and the J gene lost 6 bases, with 10 bases spanning the gap. Germline CDR1 SGHRS, CDR2 YFSETQ. The CDR3 runs 12 residues. The CDR3 region has the DNA TGCGCCAGCAGCTCCGGAGTCTCCGAGCAGTACTTC. Its protein is CASSSGVSEQYF.

The chain links TRBV5-1 to TRBJ2-6; 8 bases agree with TRBD1. The germline V gene encodes CDR1 SGHRS and CDR2 YFSETQ. The V segment lost 4 bases and the J segment 2 bases; nucleotides outside the gene matches: 5. The CDR3 contains 16 residues. CDR3 loop: CASSRSTGAGANVLTF. The CDR3 nucleotides read TGCGCCAGCAGCCGATCGACAGGGGCTGGGGCCAACGTCCTGACTTTC.